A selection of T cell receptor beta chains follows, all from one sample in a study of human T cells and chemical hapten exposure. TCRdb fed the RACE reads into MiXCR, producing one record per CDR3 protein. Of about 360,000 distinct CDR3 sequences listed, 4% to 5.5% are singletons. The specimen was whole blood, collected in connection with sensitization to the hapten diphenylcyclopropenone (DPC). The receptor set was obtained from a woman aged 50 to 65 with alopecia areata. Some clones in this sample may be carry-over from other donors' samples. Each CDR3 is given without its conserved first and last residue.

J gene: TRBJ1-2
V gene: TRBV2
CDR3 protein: ASFDRDGYT

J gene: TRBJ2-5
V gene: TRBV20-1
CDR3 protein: SAKGFQETQY

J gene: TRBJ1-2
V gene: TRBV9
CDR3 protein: ASSVDTEDVNYGYT

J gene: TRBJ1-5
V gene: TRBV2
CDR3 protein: ASGEEVNQPQH

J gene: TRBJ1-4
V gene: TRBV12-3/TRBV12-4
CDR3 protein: ASSQTPTNEKLF

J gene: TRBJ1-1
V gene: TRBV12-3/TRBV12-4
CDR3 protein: ASSLGSWEGHTEAF

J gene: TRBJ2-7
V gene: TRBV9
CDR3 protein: ASSQGSGRAEQY

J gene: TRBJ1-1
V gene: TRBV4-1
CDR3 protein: ASSQNNRQIEAF

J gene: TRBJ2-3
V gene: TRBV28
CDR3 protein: ASSSTGISTDTQY

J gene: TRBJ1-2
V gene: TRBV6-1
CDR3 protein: AGSTGTYRAYGYT

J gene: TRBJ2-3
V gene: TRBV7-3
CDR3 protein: ASSLSLAGSTDTQY

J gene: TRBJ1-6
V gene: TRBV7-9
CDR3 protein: ASSSYTGKGSPLH

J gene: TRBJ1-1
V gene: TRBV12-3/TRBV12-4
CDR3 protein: ASSTGMNTEAF

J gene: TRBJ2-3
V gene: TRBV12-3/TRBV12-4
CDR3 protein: ASLTSGGAYADTQY

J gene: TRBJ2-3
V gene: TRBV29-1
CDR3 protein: SVETSGRGN

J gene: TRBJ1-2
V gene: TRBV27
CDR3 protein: ASGPTVSYGYT

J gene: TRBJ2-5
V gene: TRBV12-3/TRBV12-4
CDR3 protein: ASTIDRVETQY

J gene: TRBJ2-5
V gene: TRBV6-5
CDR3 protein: ASSYSTGGGETQY

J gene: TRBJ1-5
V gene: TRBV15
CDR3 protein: ATNPTGGGQPQH

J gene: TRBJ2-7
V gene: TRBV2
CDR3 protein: ASILAPSDSYEQY

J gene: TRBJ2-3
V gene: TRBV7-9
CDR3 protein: ASSSPGLAGGSDTQY

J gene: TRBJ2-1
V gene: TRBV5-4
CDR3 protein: ASSFRGAYNEQF

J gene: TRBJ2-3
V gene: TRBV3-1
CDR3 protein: ASSQDPLAGTSSTDTQY

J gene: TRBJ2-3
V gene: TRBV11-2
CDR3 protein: ASSYTGASTDTQY

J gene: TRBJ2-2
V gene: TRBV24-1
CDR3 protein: ATSDPVEVNTGELF

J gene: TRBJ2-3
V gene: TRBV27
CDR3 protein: ASSLSGTRPTLTDTQY

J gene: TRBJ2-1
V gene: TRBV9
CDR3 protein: ASSWTDFHEQF

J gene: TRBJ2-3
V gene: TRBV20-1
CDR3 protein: RGGPVGTDTQY

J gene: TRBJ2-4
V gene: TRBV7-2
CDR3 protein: ASSPGLSGLAKNIQY

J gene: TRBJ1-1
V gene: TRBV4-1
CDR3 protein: ASSLSPRGGTEAF

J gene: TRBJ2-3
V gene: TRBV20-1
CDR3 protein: SALTPGPDTQY

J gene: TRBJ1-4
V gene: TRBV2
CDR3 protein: ASKANEKLF

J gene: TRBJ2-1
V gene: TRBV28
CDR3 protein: ASSVWGYYNEQF

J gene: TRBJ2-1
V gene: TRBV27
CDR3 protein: ASSRAGTREQF

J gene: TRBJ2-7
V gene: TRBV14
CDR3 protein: ASSQSSEASGNYEQY

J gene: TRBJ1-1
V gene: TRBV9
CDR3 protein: ASSKTGVEAF

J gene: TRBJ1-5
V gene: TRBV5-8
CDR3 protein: ASSLRGVQPQH

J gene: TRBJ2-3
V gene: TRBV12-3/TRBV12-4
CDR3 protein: ASIGEGGPEDTQY

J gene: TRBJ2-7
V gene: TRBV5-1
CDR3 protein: ASSSSAGGPTEQY

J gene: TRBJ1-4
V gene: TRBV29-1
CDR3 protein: SVYPRGGGANEKLF

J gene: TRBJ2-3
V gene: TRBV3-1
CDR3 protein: ASSLHLLAASTDTQY

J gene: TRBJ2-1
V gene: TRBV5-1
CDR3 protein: ASSDYGGLSYNEQF

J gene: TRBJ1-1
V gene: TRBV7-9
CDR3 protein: ASSPTGSAEAS

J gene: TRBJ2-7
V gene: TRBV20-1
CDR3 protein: SARDSYEQY

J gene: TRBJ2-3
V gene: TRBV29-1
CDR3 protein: SVEEWREDPNTQY

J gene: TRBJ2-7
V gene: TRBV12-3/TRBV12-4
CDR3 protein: ASSIRGYESEQY

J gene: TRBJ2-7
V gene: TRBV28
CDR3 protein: ASSPARAYEQY

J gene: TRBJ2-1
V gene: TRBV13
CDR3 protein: ASSLPYRDEQF

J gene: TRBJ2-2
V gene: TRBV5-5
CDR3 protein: ASRQGFGTGELF

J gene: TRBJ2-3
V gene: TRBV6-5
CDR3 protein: ASSYGLAGGSTDTQY